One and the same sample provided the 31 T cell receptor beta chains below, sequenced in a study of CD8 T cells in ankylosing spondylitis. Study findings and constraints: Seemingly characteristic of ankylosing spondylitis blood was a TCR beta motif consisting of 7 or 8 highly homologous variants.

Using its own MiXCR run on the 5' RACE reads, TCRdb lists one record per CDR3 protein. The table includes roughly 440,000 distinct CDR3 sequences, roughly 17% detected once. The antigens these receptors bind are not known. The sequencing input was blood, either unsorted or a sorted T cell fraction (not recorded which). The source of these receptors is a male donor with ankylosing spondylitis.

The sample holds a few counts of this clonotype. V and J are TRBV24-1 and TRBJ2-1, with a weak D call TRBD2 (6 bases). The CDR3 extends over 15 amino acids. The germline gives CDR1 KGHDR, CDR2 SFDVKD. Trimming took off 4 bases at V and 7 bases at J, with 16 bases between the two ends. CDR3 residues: CATSDPISRGNEQFF. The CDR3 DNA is TGTGCCACCAGTGACCCCATCTCCCGGGGGAATGAGCAGTTCTTC.

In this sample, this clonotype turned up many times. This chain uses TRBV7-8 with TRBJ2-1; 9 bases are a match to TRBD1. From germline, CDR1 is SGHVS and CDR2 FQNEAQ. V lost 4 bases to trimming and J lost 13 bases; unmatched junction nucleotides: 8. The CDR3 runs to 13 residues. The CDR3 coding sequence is TGTGCCAGCAGCTCGAATCGGGACAGGGTTCAGTTCTTC. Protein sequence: CASSSNRDRVQFF.

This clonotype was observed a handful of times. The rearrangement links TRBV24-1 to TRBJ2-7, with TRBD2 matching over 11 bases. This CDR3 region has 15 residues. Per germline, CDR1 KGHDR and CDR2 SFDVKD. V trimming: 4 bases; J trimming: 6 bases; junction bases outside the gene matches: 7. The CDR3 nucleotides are TGTGCCACCAGTGACAGTAGACTAGCGGGACGCGAGCAGTACTTC. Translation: CATSDSRLAGREQYF.

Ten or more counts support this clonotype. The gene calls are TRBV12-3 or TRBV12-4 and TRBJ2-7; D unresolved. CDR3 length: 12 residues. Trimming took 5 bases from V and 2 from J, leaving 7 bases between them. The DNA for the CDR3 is TGTGCCAGCAGTGTATTTCCCTACGAGCAGTACTTC. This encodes CASSVFPYEQYF.

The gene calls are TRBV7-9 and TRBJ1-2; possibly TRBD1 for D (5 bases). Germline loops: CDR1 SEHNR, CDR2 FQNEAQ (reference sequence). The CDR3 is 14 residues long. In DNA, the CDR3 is TGTGCTACCCAGGGCCTAAGAGTTAACTATGGCTACACCTTC. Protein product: CATQGLRVNYGYTF.

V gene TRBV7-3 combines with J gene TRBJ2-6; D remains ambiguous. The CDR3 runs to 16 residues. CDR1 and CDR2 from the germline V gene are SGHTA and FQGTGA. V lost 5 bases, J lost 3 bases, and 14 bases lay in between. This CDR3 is CASSPQSLFGANVLTF. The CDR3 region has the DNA TGTGCCAGCAGCCCCCAATCCCTCTTTGGGGCCAACGTCCTGACTTTC.

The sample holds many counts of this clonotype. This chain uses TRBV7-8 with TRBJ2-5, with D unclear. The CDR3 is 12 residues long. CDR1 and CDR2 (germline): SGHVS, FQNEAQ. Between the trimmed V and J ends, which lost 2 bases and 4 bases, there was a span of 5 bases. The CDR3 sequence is CASSLTTETQYF. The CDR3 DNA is TGTGCCAGCAGCTTAACAACAGAGACCCAGTACTTC.

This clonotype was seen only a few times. The CDR3 loop reads CASSQDLYQTQYF. DNA of the CDR3: TGCGCCAGCAGCCAAGATCTTTACCAGACCCAGTACTTC. The chain has TRBV4-1 and TRBJ2-5, with D unresolved. Germline lookup yields CDR1 MGHRA and CDR2 YSYEKL. The CDR3 has 13 amino acids. V dropped 0 bases and J dropped 6 bases, with 8 bases sitting between them.

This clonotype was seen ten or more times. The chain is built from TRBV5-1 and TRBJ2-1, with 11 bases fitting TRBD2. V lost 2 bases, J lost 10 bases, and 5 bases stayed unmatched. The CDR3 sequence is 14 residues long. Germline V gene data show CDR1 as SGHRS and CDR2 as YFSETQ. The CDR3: CASSFSGGAFEQFF. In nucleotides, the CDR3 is TGCGCCAGCAGCTTTAGCGGGGGGGCCTTCGAGCAGTTCTTC. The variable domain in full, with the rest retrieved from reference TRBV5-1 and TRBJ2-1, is KAGVTQTPRYLIKTRGQQVTLSCSPISGHRSVSWYQQTPGQGLQFLFEYFSETQRNKGNFPGRFSGRQFSNSRSEMNVSTLELGDSALYLCASSFSGGAFEQFFGPGTRLTVL.

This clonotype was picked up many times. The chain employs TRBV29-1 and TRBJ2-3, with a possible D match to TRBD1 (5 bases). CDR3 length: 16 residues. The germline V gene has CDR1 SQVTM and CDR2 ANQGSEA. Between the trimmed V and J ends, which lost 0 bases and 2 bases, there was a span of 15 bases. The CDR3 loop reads CSVEDRVRSFTDTQYF. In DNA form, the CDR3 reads TGCAGCGTTGAAGACAGGGTGAGGAGTTTCACAGATACGCAGTATTTT.

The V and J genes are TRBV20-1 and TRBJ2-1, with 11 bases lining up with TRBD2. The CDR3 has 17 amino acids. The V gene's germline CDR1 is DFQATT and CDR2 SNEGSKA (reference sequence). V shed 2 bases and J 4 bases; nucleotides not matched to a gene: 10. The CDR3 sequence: CSARSYSGRAFYNEQFF. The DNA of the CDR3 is TGCAGTGCTAGATCATATAGCGGGAGGGCCTTTTACAATGAGCAGTTCTTC.

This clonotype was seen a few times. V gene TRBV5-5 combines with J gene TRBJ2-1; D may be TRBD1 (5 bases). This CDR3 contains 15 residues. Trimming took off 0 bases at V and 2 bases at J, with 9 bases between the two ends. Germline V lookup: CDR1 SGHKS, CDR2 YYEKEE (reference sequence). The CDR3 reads CASSLDGAAYNEQFF. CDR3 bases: TGTGCCAGCAGCTTGGATGGGGCTGCCTACAATGAGCAGTTCTTC.

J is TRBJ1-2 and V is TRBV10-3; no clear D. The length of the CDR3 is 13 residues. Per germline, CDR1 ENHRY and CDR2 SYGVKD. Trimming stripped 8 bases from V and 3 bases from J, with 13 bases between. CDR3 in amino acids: CAIRSGVDYGYTF. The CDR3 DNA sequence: TGTGCCATCCGCTCTGGGGTGGACTATGGCTACACCTTC.

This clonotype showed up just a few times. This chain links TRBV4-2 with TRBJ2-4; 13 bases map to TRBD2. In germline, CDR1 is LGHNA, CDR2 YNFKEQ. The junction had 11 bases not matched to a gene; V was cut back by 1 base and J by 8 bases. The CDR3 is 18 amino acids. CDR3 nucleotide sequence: TGTGCCAGCAGCCAAGCAAAAACTAGCGGGGGGGCAAGGGACATTCAGTACTTC. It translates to CASSQAKTSGGARDIQYF.

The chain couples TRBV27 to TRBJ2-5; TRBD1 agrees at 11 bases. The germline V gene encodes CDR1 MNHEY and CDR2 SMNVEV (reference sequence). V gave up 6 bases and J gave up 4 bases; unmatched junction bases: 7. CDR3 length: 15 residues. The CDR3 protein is CASREGQGARETQYF. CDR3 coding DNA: TGTGCCAGCAGAGAAGGACAGGGGGCACGAGAGACCCAGTACTTC.

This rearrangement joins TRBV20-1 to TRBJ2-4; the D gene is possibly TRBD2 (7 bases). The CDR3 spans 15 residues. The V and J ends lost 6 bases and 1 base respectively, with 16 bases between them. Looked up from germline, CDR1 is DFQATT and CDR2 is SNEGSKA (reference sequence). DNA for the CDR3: TGCAGTGCCCGGGGGAGGGGGACGGCCAAAAACATTCAGTACTTC. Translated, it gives CSARGRGTAKNIQYF.

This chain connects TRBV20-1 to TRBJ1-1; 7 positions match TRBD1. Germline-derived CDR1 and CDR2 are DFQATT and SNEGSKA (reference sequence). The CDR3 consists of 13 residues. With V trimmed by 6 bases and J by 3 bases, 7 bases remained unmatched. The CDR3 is CSATDRLHTEAFF. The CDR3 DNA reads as TGCAGTGCCACGGACAGGCTCCACACTGAAGCTTTCTTT.

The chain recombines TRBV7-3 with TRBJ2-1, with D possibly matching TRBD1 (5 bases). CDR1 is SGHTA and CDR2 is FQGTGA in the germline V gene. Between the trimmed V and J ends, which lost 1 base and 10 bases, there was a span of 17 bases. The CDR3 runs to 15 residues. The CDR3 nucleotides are TGTGCCAGCAGCTTAAATGGGGCCCCTACTCGGGAGCAGTTCTTC. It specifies CASSLNGAPTREQFF.

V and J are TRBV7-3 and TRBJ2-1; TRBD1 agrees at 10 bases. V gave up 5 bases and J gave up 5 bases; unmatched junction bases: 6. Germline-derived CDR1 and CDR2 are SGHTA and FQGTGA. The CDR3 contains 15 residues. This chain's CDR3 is CASSPRQGAHNEQFF. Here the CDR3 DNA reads TGTGCCAGCAGCCCAAGACAGGGGGCCCACAATGAGCAGTTCTTC.

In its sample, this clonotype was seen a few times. The CDR3 nucleotides read TGTGCCAGCTCACCCGGGATAGCGATGGCAAATGAGCAGTTCTTC. Residues: CASSPGIAMANEQFF. V gene TRBV18 combines with J gene TRBJ2-1; maybe TRBD2 (5 bases). CDR3 length: 15 residues. V lost 3 bases and J 7 bases, leaving 16 bases between the germline ends. Germline V gene lookup returns CDR1 KGHSH and CDR2 LQKENI.

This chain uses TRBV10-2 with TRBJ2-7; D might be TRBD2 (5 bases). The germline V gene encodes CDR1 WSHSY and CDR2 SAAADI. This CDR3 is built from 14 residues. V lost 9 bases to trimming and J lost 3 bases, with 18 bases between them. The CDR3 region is CASLMGSGLYEQYF. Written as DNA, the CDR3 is TGCGCCAGTCTCATGGGGAGCGGTCTCTACGAGCAGTACTTC.

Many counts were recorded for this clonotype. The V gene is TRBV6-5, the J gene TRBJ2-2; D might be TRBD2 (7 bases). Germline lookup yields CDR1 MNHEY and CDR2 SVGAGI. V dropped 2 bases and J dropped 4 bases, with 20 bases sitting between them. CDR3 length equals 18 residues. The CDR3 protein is CASSYTGRGGSFTGELFF. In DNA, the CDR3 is TGTGCCAGCAGTTACACGGGGAGGGGGGGGTCGTTCACCGGGGAGCTGTTTTTT.

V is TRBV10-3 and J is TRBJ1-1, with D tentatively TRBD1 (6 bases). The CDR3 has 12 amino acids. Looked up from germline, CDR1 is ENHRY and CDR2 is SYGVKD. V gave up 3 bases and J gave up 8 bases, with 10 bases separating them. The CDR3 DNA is TGTGCCATCAGTGACGGACAGACCGAAGCTTTCTTT. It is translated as CAISDGQTEAFF.

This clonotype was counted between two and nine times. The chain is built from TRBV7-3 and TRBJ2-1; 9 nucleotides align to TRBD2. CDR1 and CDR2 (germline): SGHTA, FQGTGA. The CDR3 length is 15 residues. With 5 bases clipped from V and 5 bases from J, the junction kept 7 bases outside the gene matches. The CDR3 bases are TGTGCCAGCAGCCTAGCGGGACGTCCCAACAATGAGCAGTTCTTC. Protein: CASSLAGRPNNEQFF.

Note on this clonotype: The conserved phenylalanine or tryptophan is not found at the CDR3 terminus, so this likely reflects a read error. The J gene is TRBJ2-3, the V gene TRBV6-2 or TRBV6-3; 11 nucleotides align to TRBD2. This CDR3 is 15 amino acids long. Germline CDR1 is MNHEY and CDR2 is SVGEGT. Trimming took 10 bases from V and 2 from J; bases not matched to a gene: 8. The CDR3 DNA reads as TGTGCCACCTCGGGACTAGCGGTTATCACAGATACGCAGTATTCT. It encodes CATSGLAVITDTQYS.

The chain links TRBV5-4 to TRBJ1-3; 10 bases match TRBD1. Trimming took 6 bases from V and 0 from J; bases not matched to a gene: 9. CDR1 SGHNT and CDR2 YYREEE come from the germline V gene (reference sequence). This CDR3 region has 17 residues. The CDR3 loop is CASTRDRGLDSGNTIYF. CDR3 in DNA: TGTGCCAGCACCCGAGACAGGGGGCTCGACTCTGGAAACACCATATATTTT. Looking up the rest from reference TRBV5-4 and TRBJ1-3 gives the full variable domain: ETGVTQSPTHLIKTRGQQVTLRCSSQSGHNTVSWYQQALGQGPQFIFQYYREEENGRGNFPPRFSGLQFPNYSSELNVNALELDDSALYLCASTRDRGLDSGNTIYFGEGSWLTVV.

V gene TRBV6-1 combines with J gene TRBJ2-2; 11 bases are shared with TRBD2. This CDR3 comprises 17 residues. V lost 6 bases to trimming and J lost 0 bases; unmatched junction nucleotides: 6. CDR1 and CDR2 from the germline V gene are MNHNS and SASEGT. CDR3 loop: CASRTTGLAANTGELFF. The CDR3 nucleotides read TGTGCCAGCAGAACTACGGGACTAGCGGCGAACACCGGGGAGCTGTTTTTT.

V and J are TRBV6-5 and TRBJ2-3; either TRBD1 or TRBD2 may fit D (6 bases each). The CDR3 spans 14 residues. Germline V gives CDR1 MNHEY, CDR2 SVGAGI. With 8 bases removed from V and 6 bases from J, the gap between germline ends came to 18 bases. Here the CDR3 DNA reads TGTGCCAGCGTTGGGGGGCTCACAGGGGATACGCAGTATTTT. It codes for CASVGGLTGDTQYF.

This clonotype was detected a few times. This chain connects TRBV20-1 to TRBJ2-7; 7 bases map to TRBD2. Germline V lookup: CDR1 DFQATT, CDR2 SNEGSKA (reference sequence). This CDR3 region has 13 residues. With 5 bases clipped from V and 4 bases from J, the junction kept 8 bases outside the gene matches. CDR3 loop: CSADRGGEYEQYF. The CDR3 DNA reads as TGCAGTGCTGACCGTGGGGGGGAATACGAGCAGTACTTC.

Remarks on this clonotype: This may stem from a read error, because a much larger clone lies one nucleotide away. CDR3 sequence: CASSHVRSGTGAYEQHF. DNA of the CDR3: TGCGCCAGCAGCCATGTCCGCTCCGGGACAGGGGCCTACGAGCAGCACTTC. The gene calls are TRBV4-1 and TRBJ2-7; 10 bases map to TRBD1. Germline V gene lookup returns CDR1 MGHRA and CDR2 YSYEKL. The length of the CDR3 is 17 residues.

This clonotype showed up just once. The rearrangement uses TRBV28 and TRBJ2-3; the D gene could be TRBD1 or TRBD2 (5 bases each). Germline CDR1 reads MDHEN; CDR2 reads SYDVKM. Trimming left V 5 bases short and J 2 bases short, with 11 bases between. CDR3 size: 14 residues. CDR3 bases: TGTGCCAGCAGTCCCGGGGCGGTCACAGATACGCAGTATTTT. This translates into CASSPGAVTDTQYF.